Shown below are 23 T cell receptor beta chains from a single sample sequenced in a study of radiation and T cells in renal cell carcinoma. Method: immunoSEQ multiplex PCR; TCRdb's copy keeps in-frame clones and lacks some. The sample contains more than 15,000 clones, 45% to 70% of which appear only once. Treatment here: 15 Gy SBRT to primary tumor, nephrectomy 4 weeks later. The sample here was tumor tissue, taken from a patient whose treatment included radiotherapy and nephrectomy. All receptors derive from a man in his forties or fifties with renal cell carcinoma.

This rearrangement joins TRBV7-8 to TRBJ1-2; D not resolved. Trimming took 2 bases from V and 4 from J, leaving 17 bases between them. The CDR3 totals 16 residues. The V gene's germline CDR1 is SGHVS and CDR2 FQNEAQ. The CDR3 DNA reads TGTGCCAGCAGCTTATTGTCGAGAGGACGGACCTATGGCTACACCTTC. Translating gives CASSLLSRGRTYGYTF.

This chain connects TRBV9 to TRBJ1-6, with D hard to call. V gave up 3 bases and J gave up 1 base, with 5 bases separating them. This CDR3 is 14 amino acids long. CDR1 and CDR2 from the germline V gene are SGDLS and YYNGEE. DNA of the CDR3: TGTGCCAGCAGCGAAGAATCCTATAATTCACCCCTCCACTTT. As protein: CASSEESYNSPLHF.

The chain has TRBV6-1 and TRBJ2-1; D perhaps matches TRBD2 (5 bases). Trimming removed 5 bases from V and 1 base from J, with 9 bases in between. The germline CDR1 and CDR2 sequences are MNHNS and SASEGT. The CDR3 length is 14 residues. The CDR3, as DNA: TGTGCCAGCAGTACCGGGATGTCCTACAATGAGCAGTTCTTC. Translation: CASSTGMSYNEQFF.

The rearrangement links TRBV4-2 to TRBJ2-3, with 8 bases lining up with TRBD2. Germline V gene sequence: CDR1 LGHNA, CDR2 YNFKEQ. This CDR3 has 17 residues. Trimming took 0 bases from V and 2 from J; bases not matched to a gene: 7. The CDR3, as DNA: TGTGCCAGCAGCCAAGATCCGATAGCGGGGTACACAGATACGCAGTATTTT. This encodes CASSQDPIAGYTDTQYF.

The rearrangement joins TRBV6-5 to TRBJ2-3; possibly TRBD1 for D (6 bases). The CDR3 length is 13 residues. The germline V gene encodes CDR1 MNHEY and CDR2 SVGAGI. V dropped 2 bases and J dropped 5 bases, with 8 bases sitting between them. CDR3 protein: CASSYGTIDTQYF. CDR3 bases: TGTGCCAGCAGTTACGGGACAATAGATACGCAGTATTTT.

The DNA for the CDR3 is TGTGCCAGCAGCGTAGGGGGCGCACGGGAGACCCAGTACTTC. Amino acid sequence: CASSVGGARETQYF. The chain has TRBV9 and TRBJ2-5, with D maybe TRBD1 (5 bases). Trimming shortened V by 0 bases and J by 5 bases, and 11 bases separated the two germline ends. Germline-derived CDR1 and CDR2 are SGDLS and YYNGEE. The CDR3 covers 14 residues. The entire variable domain, with the rest obtained from reference TRBV9 and TRBJ2-5, is as follows: DSGVTQTPKHLITATGQRVTLRCSPRSGDLSVYWYQQSLDQGLQFLIQYYNGEERAKGNILERFSAQQFPDLHSELNLSSLELGDSALYFCASSVGGARETQYFGPGTRLLVL.

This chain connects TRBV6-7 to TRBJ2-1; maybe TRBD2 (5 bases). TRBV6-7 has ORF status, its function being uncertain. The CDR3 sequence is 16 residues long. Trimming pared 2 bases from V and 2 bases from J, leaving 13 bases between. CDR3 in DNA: TGTGCCAGCAGTTACCGCAGCGGACCCGCCTACAATGAGCAGTTCTTC. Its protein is CASSYRSGPAYNEQFF.

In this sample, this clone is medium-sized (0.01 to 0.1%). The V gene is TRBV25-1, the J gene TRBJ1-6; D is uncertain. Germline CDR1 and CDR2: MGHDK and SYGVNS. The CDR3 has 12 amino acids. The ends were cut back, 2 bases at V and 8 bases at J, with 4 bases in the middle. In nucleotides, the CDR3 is TGTGCCAGCAGTGAACGGCATTCACCCCTCCACTTT. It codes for CASSERHSPLHF.

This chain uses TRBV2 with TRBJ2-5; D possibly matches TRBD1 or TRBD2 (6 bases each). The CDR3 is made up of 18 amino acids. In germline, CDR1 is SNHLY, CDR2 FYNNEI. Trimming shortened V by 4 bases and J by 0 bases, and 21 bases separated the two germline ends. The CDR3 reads CASSGLRAGQKDQETQYF. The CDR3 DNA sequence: TGTGCCAGCAGTGGATTGAGGGCGGGACAAAAGGACCAAGAGACCCAGTACTTC.

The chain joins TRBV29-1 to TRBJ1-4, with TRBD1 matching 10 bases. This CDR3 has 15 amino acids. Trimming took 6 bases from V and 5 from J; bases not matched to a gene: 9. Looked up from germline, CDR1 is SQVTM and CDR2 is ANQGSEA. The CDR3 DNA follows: TGCAGCGTCGGAAGGGCGGGACAGGGGAATGAAAAACTGTTTTTT. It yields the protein CSVGRAGQGNEKLFF. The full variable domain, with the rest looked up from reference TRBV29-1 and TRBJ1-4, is SAVISQKPSRDICQRGTSLTIQCQVDSQVTMMFWYRQQPGQSLTLIATANQGSEATYESGFVIDKFPISRPNLTFSTLTVSNMSPEDSSIYLCSVGRAGQGNEKLFFGSGTQLSVL.

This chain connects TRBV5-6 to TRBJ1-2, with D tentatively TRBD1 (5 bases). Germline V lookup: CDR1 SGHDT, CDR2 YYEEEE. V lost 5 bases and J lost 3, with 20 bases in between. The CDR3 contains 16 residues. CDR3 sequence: CASSSGLQGFDYGYTF. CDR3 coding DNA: TGTGCCAGCAGTTCAGGGTTACAAGGCTTTGACTATGGCTACACCTTC.

CDR3 protein: CASSLYGGEQFF. Written as DNA, the CDR3 is TGTGCCAGCAGCTTGTACGGGGGGGAGCAGTTCTTC. The chain has TRBV11-2 and TRBJ2-1, with TRBD2 matching 7 bases. With 3 bases clipped from V and 10 bases from J, the junction kept 3 bases outside the gene matches. The germline V gene has CDR1 SGHAT and CDR2 FQNNGV. The CDR3 extends over 12 amino acids.

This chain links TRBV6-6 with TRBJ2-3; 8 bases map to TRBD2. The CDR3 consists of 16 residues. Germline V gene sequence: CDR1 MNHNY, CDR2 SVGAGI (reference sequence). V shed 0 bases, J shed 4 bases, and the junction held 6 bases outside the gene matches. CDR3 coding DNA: TGTGCCAGCAGTTACTCTGGCAGCGGGAGCGCAGATACGCAGTATTTT. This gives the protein CASSYSGSGSADTQYF.

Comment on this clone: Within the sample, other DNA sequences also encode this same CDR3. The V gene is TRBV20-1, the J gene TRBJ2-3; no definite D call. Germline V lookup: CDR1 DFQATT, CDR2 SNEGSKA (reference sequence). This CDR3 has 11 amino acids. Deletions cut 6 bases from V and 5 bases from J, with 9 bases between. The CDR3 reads CSARVRDTQYF. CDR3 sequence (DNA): TGCAGTGCCCGAGTCCGAGATACGCAGTATTTT.

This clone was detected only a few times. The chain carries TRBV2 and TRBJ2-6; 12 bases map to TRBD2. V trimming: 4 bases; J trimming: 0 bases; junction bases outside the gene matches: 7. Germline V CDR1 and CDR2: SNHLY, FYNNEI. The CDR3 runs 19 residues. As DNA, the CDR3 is TGTGCCAGCAGTGGCTTTACTAGCGGGGGGCTCTCTGGGGCCAACGTCCTGACTTTC. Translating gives CASSGFTSGGLSGANVLTF.

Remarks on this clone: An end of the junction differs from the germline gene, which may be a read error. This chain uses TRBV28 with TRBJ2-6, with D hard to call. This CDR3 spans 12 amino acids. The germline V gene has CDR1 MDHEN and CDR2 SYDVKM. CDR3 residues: CAALSGANVLTF. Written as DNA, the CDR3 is TGCGCGGCCCTCTCTGGGGCCAACGTCCTGACTTTC. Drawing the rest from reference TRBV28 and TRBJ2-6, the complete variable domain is DVKVTQSSRYLVKRTGEKVFLECVQDMDHENMFWYRQDPGLGLRLIYFSYDVKMKEKGDIPEGYSVSREKKERFSLILESASTNQTSMYLCAALSGANVLTFGAGSRLTVL.

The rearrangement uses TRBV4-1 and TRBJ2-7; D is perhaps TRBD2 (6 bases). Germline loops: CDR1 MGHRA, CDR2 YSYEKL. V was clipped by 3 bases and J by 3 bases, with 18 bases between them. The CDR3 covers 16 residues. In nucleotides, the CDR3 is TGCGCCAGCAGCCAGGGTTTGGAGCTAGCGATCTACGAGCAGTACTTC. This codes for CASSQGLELAIYEQYF.

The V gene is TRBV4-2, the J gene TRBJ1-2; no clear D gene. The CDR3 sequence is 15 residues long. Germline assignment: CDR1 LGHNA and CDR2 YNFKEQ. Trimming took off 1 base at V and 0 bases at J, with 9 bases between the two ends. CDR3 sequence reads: CASSQASKPNYGYTF. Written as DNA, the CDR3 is TGTGCCAGCAGCCAAGCAAGTAAGCCTAACTATGGCTACACCTTC.

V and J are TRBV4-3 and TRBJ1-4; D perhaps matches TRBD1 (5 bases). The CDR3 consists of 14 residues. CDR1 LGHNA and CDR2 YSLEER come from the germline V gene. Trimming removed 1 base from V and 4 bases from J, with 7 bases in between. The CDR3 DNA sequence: TGCGCCAGCAGCCAAGTGGGGGGTAATGAAAAACTGTTTTTT. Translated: CASSQVGGNEKLFF.

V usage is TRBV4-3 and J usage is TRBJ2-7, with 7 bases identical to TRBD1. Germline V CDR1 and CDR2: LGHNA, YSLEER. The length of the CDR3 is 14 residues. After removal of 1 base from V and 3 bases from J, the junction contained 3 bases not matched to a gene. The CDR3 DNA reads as TGCGCCAGCAGCCAAGGACAGGGCAACTACGAGCAGTACTTC. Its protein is CASSQGQGNYEQYF.

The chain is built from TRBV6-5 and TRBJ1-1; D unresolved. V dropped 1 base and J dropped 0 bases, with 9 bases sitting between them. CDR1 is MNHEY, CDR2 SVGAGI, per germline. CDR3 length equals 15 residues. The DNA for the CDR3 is TGTGCCAGCAGTTACTTCCCCACGATGAACACTGAAGCTTTCTTT. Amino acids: CASSYFPTMNTEAFF.

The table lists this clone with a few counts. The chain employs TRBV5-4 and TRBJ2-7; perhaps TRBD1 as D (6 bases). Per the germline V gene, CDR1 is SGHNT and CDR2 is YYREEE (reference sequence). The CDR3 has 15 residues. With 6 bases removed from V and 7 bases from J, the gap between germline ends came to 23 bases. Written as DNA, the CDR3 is TGTGCCAGCACCACGGCCGGGACACCCCTCGAGGAGCAGTACTTC. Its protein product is CASTTAGTPLEEQYF.

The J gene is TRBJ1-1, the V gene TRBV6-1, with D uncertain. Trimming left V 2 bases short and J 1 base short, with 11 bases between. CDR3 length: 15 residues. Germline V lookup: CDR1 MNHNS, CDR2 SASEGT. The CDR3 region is CASSEISAGNTEAFF. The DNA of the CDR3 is TGTGCCAGCAGTGAAATAAGTGCCGGGAACACTGAAGCTTTCTTT.